What follows is one T cell receptor beta chain and its context. Sequenced by immunoSEQ multiplex PCR; TCRdb stores in-frame clones only, minus some. The sample holds 90,000 to 100,000 clones, about 80% seen once. The germline gives CDR1 LGHNA, CDR2 YNFKEQ. The CDR3 totals 15 residues. With 1 base removed from V and 1 base from J, the gap between germline ends came to 9 bases. The source of the sample is a study of blood T cell repertoires in COVID-19. Study details: Material from acute and convalescent COVID-19 was sourced from the United States, Italy and Spain.

The rearrangement uses TRBV4-2 and TRBJ2-3, with D perhaps matching TRBD2 (5 bases). This receptor was taken from a man in his 70s with acute or convalescent COVID-19. The sample comprised peripheral blood. The CDR3 DNA is TGTGCCAGCAGCCAAGTGAGTAGCGGCACAGATACGCAGTATTTT. This codes for CASSQVSSGTDTQYF.